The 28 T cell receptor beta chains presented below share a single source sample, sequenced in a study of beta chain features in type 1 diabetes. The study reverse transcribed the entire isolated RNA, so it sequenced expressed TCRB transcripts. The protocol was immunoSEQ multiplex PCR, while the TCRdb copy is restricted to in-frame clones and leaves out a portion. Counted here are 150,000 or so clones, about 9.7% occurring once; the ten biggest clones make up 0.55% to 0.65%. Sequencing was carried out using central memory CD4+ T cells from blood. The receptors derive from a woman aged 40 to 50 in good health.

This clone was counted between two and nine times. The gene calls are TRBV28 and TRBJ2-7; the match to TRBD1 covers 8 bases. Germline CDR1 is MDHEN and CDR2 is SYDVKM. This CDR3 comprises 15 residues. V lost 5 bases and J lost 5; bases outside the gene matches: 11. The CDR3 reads CASSPGGAGTNEQYF. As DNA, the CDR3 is TGTGCCAGCAGTCCAGGGGGCGCGGGGACCAACGAGCAGTACTTC.

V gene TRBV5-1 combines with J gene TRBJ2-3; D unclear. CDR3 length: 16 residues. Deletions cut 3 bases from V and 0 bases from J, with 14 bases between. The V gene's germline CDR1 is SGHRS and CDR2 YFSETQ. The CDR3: CASSSSPSLSTDTQYF. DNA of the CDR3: TGCGCCAGCAGCTCCTCCCCGAGCCTGAGCACAGATACGCAGTATTTT.

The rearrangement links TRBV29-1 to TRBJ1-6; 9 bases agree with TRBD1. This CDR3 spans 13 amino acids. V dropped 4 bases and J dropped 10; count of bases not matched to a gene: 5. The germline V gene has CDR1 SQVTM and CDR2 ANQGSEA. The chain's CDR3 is CSVGVTGGSPLHF. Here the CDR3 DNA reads TGCAGCGTTGGGGTGACAGGGGGATCACCCCTCCACTTT.

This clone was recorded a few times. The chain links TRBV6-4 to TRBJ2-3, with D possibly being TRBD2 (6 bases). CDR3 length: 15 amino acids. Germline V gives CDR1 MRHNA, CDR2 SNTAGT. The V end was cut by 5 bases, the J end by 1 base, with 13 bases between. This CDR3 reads CASSSRGGRTDTQYF. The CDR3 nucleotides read TGTGCCAGCAGTTCACGGGGAGGACGCACAGATACGCAGTATTTT.

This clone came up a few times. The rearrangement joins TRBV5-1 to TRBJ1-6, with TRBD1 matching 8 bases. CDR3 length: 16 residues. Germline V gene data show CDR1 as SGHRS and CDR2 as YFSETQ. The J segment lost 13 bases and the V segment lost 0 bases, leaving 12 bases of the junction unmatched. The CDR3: CASSLAALTGEQPLHF. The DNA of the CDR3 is TGCGCCAGCAGCTTGGCCGCTCTGACAGGGGAACAGCCCCTCCACTTT.

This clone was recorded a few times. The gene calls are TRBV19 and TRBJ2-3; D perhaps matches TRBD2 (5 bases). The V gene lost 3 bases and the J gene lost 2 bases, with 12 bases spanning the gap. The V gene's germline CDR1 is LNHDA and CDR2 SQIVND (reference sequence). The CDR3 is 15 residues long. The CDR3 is CASSMETTTTDTQYF. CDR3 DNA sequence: TGTGCCAGTAGTATGGAGACTACAACCACAGATACGCAGTATTTT.

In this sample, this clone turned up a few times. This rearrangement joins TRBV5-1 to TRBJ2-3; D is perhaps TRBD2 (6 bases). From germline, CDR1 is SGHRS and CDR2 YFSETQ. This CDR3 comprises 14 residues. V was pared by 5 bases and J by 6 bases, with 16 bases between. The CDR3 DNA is TGCGCCAGCAGGCGTGGGACCGGAGGGGATACGCAGTATTTT. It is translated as CASRRGTGGDTQYF.

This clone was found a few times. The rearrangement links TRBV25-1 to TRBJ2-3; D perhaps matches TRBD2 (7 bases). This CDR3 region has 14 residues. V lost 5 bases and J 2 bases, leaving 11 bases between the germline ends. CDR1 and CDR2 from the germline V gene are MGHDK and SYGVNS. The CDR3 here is CASSRGGATDTQYF. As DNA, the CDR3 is TGTGCCAGCAGTCGTGGGGGGGCCACAGATACGCAGTATTTT.

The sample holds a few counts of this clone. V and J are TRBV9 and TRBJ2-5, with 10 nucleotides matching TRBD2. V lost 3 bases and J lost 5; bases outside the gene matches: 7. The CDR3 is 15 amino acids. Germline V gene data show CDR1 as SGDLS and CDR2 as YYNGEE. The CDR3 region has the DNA TGTGCCAGCAGCGCACCGAGCGGGGGGGCGGAGACCCAGTACTTC. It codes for CASSAPSGGAETQYF.

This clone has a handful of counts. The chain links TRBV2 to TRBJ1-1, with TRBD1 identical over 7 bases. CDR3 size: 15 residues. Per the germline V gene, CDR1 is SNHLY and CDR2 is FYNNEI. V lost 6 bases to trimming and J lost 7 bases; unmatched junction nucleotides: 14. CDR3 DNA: TGTGCCAGCAGCCTAGGAGAGGGACAGCTCGGTGAAGCTTTCTTT. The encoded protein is CASSLGEGQLGEAFF.

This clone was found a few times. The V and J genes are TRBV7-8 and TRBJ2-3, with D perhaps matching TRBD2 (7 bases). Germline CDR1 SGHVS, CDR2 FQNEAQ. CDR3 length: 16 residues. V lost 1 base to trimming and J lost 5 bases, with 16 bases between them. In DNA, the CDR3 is TGTGCCAGCAGCTTAGTCTTCGGGGGGCCGGGAGATACGCAGTATTTT. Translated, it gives CASSLVFGGPGDTQYF.

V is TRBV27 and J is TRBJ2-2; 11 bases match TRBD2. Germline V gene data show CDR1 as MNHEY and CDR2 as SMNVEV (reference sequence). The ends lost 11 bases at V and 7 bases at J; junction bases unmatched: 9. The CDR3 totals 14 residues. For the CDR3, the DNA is TGTGCCGCGGGGGCTAGCGGGGGGATCGGGGAGCTGTTTTTT. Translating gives CAAGASGGIGELFF.

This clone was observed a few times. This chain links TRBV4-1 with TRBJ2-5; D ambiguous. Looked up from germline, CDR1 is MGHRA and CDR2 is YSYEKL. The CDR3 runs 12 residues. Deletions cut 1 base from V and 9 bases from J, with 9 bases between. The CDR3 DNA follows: TGCGCCAGCAGCCAAGGGTACTATCCCCAGTACTTC. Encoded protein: CASSQGYYPQYF.

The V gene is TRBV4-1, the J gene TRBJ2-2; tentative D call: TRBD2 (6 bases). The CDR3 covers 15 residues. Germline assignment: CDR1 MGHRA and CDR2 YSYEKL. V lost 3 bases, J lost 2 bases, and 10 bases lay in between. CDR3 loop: CASSQTGLNTGELFF. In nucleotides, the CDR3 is TGCGCCAGCAGCCAGACGGGACTTAACACCGGGGAGCTGTTTTTT.

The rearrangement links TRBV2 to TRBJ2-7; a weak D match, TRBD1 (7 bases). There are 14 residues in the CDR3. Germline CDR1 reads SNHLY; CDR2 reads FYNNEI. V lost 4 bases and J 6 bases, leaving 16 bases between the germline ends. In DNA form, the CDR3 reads TGTGCCAGCAGTGTTAGTCAGGGGGGCGCCGAGCAGTACTTC. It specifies CASSVSQGGAEQYF.

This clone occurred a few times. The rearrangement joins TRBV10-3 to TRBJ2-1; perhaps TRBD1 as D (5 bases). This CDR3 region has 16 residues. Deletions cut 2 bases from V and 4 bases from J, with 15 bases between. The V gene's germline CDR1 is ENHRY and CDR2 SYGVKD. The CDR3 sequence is CAISERGQDPYNEQFF. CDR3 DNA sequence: TGTGCCATCAGTGAGAGGGGTCAGGACCCGTACAATGAGCAGTTCTTC.

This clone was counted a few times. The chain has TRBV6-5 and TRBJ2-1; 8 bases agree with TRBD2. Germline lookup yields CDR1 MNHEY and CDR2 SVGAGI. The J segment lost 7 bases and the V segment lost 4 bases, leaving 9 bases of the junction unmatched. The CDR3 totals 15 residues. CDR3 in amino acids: CASSLTHGGANEQFF. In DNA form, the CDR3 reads TGTGCCAGCAGTTTAACCCACGGGGGGGCGAATGAGCAGTTCTTC.

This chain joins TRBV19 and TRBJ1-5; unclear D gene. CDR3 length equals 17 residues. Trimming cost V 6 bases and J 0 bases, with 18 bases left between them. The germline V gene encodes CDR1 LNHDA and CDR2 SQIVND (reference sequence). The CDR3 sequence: CASRIVTGSYSNQPQHF. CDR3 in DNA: TGTGCCAGTAGGATCGTAACCGGGAGCTATAGCAATCAGCCCCAGCATTTT.

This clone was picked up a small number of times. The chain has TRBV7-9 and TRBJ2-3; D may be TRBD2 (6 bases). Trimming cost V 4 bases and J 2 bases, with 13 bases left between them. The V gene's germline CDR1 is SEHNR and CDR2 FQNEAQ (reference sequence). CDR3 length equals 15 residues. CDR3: CASSWGDSLTDTQYF. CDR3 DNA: TGTGCCAGCAGCTGGGGGGACTCCCTCACAGATACGCAGTATTTT.

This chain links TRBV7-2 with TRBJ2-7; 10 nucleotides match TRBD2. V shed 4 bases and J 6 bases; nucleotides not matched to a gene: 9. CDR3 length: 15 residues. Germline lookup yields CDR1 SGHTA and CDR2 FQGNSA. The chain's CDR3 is CASSSFSGGAGEQYF. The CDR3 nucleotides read TGTGCCAGCAGCTCTTTCAGCGGGGGGGCCGGCGAGCAGTACTTC.

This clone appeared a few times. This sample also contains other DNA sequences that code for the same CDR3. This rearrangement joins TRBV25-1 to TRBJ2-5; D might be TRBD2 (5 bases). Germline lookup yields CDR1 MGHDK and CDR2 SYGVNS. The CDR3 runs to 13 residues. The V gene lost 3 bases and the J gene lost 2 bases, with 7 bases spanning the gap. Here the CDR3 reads CASSEAGQETQYF. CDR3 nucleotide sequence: TGTGCCAGCAGTGAGGCGGGTCAAGAGACCCAGTACTTC.

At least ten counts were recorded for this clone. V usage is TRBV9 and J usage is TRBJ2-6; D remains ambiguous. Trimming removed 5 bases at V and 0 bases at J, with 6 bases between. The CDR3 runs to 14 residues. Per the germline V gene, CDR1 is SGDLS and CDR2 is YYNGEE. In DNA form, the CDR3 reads TGTGCCAGCAGTCGAGACTCTGGGGCCAACGTCCTGACTTTC. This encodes CASSRDSGANVLTF.

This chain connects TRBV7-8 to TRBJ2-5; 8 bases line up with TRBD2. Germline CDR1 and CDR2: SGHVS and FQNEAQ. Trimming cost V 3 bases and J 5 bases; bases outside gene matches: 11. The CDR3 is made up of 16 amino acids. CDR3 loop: CASSLTGGAMFETQYF. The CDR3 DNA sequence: TGTGCCAGCAGCTTGACGGGGGGGGCAATGTTCGAGACCCAGTACTTC. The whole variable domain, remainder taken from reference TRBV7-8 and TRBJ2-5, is GAGVSQSPRYKVAKRGQDVALRCDPISGHVSLFWYQQALGQGPEFLTYFQNEAQLDKSGLPSDRFFAERPEGSVSTLKIQRTQQEDSAVYLCASSLTGGAMFETQYFGPGTRLLVL.

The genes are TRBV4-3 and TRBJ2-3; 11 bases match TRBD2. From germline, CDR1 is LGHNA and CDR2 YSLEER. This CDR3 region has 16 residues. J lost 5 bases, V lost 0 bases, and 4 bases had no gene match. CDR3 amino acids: CASSQELAGAGDTQYF. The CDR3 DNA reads TGCGCCAGCAGCCAAGAACTAGCGGGGGCTGGAGATACGCAGTATTTT.

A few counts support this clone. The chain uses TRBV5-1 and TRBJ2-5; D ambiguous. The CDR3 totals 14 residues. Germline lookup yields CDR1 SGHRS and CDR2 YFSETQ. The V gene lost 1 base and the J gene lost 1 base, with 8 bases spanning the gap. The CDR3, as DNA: TGCGCCAGCAGCTTGAGGCAGGCCCAAGAGACCCAGTACTTC. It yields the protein CASSLRQAQETQYF.

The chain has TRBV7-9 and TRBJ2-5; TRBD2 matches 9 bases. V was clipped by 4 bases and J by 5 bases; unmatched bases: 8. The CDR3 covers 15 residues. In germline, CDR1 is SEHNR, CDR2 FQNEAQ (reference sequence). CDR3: CASSSPLAGYETQYF. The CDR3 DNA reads TGTGCCAGCAGCTCCCCTCTAGCGGGGTACGAGACCCAGTACTTC.

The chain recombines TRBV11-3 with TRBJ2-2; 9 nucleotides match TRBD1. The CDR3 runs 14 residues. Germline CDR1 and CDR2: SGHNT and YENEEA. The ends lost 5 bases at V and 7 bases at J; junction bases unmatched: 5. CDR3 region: CASSPGQGNGELFF. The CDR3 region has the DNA TGTGCCAGCAGCCCGGGACAGGGTAACGGGGAGCTGTTTTTT.

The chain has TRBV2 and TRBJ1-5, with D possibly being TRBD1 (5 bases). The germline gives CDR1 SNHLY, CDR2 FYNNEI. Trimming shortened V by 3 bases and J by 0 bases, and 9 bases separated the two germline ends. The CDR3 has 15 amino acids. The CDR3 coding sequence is TGTGCCAGCAGTGACAGGGCCTATAGCAATCAGCCCCAGCATTTT. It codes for CASSDRAYSNQPQHF.